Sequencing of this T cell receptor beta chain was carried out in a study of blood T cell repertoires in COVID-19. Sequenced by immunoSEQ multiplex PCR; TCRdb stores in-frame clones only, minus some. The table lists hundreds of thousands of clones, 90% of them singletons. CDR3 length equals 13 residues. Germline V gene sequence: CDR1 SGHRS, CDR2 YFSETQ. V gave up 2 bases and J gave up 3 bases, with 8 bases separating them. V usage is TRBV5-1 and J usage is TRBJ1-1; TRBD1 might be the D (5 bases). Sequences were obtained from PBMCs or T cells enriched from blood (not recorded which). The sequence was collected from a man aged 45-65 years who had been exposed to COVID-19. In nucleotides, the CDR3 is TGCGCCAGCAGCTTAGGGGTGGACACTGAAGCTTTCTTT. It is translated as CASSLGVDTEAFF.